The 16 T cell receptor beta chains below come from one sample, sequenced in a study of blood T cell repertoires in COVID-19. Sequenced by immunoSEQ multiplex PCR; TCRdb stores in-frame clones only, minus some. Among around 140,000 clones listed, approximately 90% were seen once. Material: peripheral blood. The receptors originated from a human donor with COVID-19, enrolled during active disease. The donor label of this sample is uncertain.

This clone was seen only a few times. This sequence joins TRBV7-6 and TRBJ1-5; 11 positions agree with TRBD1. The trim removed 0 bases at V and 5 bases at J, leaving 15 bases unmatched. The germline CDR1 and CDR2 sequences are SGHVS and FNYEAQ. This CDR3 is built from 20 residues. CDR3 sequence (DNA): TGTGCCAGCAGCTTAGCGGGGCCGGGACAGGGGGGTAAGTTGGATCAGCCCCAGCATTTT. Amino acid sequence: CASSLAGPGQGGKLDQPQHF.

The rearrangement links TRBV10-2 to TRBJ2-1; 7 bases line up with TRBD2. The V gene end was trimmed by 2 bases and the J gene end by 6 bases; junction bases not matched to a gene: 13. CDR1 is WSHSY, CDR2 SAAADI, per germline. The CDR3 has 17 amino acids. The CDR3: CASSEDPLTGGSNEQFF. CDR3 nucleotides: TGCGCCAGCAGTGAGGATCCTCTAACGGGAGGATCCAATGAGCAGTTCTTC.

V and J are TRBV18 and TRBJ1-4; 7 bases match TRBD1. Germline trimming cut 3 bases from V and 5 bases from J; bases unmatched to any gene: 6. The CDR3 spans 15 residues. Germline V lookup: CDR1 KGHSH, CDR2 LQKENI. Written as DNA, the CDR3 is TGTGCCAGCTCACCGCGCCGGGGACAGAATGAAAAACTGTTTTTT. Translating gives CASSPRRGQNEKLFF. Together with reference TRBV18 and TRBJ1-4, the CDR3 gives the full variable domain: NAGVMQNPRHLVRRRGQEARLRCSPMKGHSHVYWYRQLPEEGLKFMVYLQKENIIDESGMPKERFSAEFPKEGPSILRIQQVVRGDSAAYFCASSPRRGQNEKLFFGSGTQLSVL.

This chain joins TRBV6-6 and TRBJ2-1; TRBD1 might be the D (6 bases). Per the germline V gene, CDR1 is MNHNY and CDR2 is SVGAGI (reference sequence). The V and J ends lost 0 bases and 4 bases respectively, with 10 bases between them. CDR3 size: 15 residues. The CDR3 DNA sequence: TGTGCCAGCAGTTACTCAGGACAGAAATACAATGAGCAGTTCTTC. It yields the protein CASSYSGQKYNEQFF.

The chain's CDR3 is CASSPQENYGYTF. The CDR3 region has the DNA TGTGCCAGCAGCCCACAGGAAAACTATGGCTACACCTTC. V gene TRBV11-2 combines with J gene TRBJ1-2; D is possibly TRBD1 (5 bases). Trimming took off 5 bases at V and 2 bases at J, with 9 bases between the two ends. The germline gives CDR1 SGHAT, CDR2 FQNNGV. The CDR3 consists of 13 residues.

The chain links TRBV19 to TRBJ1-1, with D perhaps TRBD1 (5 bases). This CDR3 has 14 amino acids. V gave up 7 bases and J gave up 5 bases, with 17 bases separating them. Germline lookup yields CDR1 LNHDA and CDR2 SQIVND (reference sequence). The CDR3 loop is CASTWDFSGTEAFF. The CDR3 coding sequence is TGTGCCAGTACTTGGGACTTTTCTGGGACTGAAGCTTTCTTT.

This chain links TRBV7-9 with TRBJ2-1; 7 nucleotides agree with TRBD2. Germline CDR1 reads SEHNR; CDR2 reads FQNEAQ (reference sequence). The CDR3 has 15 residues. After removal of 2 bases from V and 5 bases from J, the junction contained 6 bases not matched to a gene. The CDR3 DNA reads TGTGCCAGCAGCTTACCGGCTAGCGGCAACAATGAGCAGTTCTTC. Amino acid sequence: CASSLPASGNNEQFF.

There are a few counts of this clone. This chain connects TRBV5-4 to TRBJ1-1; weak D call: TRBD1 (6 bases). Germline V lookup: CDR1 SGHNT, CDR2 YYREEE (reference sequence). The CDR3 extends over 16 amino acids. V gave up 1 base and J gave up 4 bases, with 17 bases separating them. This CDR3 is CASSLQGSGLSTEAFF. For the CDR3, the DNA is TGTGCCAGCAGCTTGCAGGGGTCTGGGTTGAGCACTGAAGCTTTCTTT.

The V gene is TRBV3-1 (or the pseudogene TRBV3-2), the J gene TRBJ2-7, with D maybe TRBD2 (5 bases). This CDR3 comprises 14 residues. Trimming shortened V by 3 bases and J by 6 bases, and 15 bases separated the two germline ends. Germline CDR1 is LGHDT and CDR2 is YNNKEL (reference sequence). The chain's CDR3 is CASSQEVSASEQYF. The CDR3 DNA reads TGTGCCAGCAGCCAGGAGGTCTCGGCGAGCGAGCAGTACTTC.

CDR3 sequence reads: CASSEANRVTYNEQFF. The CDR3 DNA sequence: TGTGCCAGCAGTGAAGCGAACAGGGTCACCTACAATGAGCAGTTCTTC. V usage is TRBV6-1 and J usage is TRBJ2-1, with D possibly TRBD1 on 6 matching bases. V was trimmed by 0 bases and J by 2 bases, leaving 11 bases between them. This CDR3 region has 16 residues. Germline V CDR1 and CDR2: MNHNS, SASEGT.

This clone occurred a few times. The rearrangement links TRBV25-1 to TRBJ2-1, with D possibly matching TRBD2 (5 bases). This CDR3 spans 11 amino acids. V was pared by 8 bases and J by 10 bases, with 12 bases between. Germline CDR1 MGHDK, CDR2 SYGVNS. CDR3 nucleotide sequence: TGTGCCAGCGCCGGACTGCGGGAGCAGTTCTTC. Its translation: CASAGLREQFF.

CDR3 DNA sequence: TGTGCCAGCAGCTTAGCCAAAATGAACACTGAAGCTTTCTTT. It yields the protein CASSLAKMNTEAFF. The chain employs TRBV7-9 and TRBJ1-1; D unresolved. V was pared by 0 bases and J by 0 bases, with 5 bases between. In germline, CDR1 is SEHNR, CDR2 FQNEAQ (reference sequence). CDR3 size: 14 residues.

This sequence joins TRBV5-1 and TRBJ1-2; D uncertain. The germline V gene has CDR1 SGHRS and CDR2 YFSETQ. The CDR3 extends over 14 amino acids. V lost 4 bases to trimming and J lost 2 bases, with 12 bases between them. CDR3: CASSPTPGNYGYTF. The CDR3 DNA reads TGCGCCAGCAGCCCGACCCCAGGAAACTATGGCTACACCTTC.

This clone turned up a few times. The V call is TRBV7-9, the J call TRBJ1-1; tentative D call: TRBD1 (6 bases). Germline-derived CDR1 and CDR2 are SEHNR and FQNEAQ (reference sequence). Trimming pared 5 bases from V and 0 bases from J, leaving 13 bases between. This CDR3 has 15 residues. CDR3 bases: TGTGCCAGCAGCCATTCACAGGGCATGAACACTGAAGCTTTCTTT. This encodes CASSHSQGMNTEAFF.

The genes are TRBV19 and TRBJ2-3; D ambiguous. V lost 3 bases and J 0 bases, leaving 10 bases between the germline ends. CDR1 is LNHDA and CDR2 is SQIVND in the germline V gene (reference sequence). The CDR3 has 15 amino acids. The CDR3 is CASSILAESTDTQYF. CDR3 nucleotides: TGTGCCAGTAGTATCTTGGCGGAAAGCACAGATACGCAGTATTTT.

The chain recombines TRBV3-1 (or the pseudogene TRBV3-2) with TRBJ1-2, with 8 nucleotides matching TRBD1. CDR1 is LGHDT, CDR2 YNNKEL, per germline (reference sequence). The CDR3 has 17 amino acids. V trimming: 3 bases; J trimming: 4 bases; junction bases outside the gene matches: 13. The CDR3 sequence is CASSQSPGQANVYGYTF. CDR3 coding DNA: TGTGCCAGCAGCCAGTCGCCGGGACAGGCTAATGTCTATGGCTACACCTTC.